This TCR beta chain was recorded in a study of cytomegalovirus exposure and HLA in healthy donors. PCR involved 60 Vbeta and 13 Jbeta primers. Assay: immunoSEQ multiplex PCR; the TCRdb copy retains only in-frame clones and omits some. Of roughly 63,000 clones listed, 65% to 75% were seen once; the top ten hold around a quarter. The CDR3 is made up of 16 amino acids. CDR1 and CDR2 (germline): SGDLS, YYNGEE. Germline trimming cut 4 bases from V and 0 bases from J; bases unmatched to any gene: 9. This chain uses TRBV9 with TRBJ1-2; 7 bases are shared with TRBD1. The sequence came from a man over 45 in good health and CMV-seropositive. The specimen sequenced was PBMCs. The CDR3 DNA reads TGTGCCAGCAGCCTCCGCCGGACAGGAACTAACTATGGCTACACCTTC. It specifies CASSLRRTGTNYGYTF.